The rows below give T cell receptor beta chains drawn from one sample of a study of blood T cell repertoires in COVID-19. Generated by immunoSEQ multiplex PCR, the TCRdb table keeps only in-frame clones and is missing some. The sample consists of around 78,000 clones, approximately 89% of them appearing once. Sequenced: peripheral blood. All receptors derive from a woman aged 55-70 years with acute or convalescent COVID-19. CDR3s include the opening cysteine and the closing phenylalanine or tryptophan. D genes are given only for firm matches. The listing skips clone size in some rows; elsewhere it reads once, few, many or a size class.

D	V	J	size	DNA	CDR3
-	TRBV19	TRBJ2-6	once	TGTGCCAGTAGTAAGACAGTCTCTGGGGCCAACGTCCTGACTTTC	CASSKTVSGANVLTF
-	TRBV7-9	TRBJ2-5	-	TGTGCCAGCAGCCAATCGCGTCTAGCGTTCGGGGCCCGATTTAGGTACTTC	CASSQSRLAFGARFRYF
-	TRBV19	TRBJ1-1	-	TGTGCCAGTAGTATGAGGACAGACACTGAAGCTTTCTTT	CASSMRTDTEAFF
TRBD2	TRBV7-2	TRBJ2-2	-	TGTGCCAGCAGCTCCCAGGGAGGGGCCGGGGAGCTGTTTTTT	CASSSQGGAGELFF
TRBD1	TRBV11-2	TRBJ1-6	-	TGTGCCAGCAGCCCAGGGGGCGTTAGGAATTCACCCCTCCACTTT	CASSPGGVRNSPLHF
TRBD1	TRBV7-2	TRBJ1-2	-	TGTGCCAGCAGCTTAGAGGGACAGGGGGCCCTATCTAACTATGGCTACACCTTC	CASSLEGQGALSNYGYTF
-	TRBV14	TRBJ2-2	-	TGTGCCAGCAGCCGAAGAGGAAGCACCGGGGAGCTGTTTTTT	CASSRRGSTGELFF
-	TRBV10-3	TRBJ2-1	-	TGTGCCATCAGTGATCAAAGGGCTAGCAGCTACTACAATGAGCAGTTCTTC	CAISDQRASSYYNEQFF
-	TRBV6-6	TRBJ1-5	few	TGTGCCAGCAGTTACGCCGGGCAGCCCCAGCATTTT	CASSYAGQPQHF
-	TRBV7-9	TRBJ1-1	-	TGTGCCAGCAGCCGCGGGATATACACTGAAGCTTTCTTT	CASSRGIYTEAFF
TRBD1	TRBV9	TRBJ1-2	-	TGTGCCAGCAGCGTAGAAATAGGGGGCAAGGATGGCTACACCTTC	CASSVEIGGKDGYTF
TRBD1	TRBV5-6	TRBJ2-7	-	TGTGCCAGCAGCTTGTCCGGGACAGGGCATTTTTACGAGCAGTACTTC	CASSLSGTGHFYEQYF
TRBD1	TRBV2	TRBJ1-5	few	TGTGCCAGCAGTGAGGGGACAGCGGGCCCCAATCAGCCCCAGCATTTT	CASSEGTAGPNQPQHF
-	TRBV5-5	TRBJ1-2	-	TGTGCCAGCAGCTGGACACGTAGTGGCTACACCTTC	CASSWTRSGYTF
TRBD1	TRBV24-1	TRBJ2-1	-	TGTGCCACCAGTGTTCCGGGACAGGGGTTCGATGAGCAGTTCTTC	CATSVPGQGFDEQFF
TRBD1	TRBV6-5	TRBJ1-2	-	TGTGCCAGCAGCCTCCACAGGGGACATGGCTACACCTTC	CASSLHRGHGYTF
-	TRBV6-5	TRBJ1-5	-	TGTGCCAGCAGTCCCGAGTTCAATCAGCCCCAGCATTTT	CASSPEFNQPQHF
-	TRBV6-1	TRBJ2-6	-	TGTGCCAGCAGTGAACGGTACTCTGGGGCCAACGTCCTGACTTTC	CASSERYSGANVLTF
TRBD2	TRBV7-9	TRBJ2-1	-	TGTGCCAGCAGCACGGGACTAGCTTACAATGAGCAGTTCTTC	CASSTGLAYNEQFF
TRBD1	TRBV4-1	TRBJ1-1	-	TGCGCCAGCAGCCAAGATCAGGGGGTGATGAACACTGAAGCTTTCTTT	CASSQDQGVMNTEAFF
-	TRBV28	TRBJ2-7	-	TGTGCCAGCAGTCCAGCCGGGTCGCGGGGCCCCTACGAGCAGTACTTC	CASSPAGSRGPYEQYF
TRBD1	TRBV7-6	TRBJ2-5	-	TGTGCCAGCAGCTTGACGACAGGGGGACAAGAGACCCAGTACTTC	CASSLTTGGQETQYF
TRBD1	TRBV5-1	TRBJ2-2	-	TGCGCCGGTGGGACAGGGAGAACCGGGGAGCTGTTTTTT	CAGGTGRTGELFF
-	TRBV11-2	TRBJ2-7	once	TGTGCCAGCAGCTTACAAAAACTCGGGACAAGACCCTACGAGCAGTACTTC	CASSLQKLGTRPYEQYF
TRBD2	TRBV9	TRBJ2-2	-	TGTGCCAGCAGCACACCAGCGGGGGGGCTCTCCGGGGAGCTGTTTTTT	CASSTPAGGLSGELFF
-	TRBV7-2	TRBJ1-1	-	TGTGCCAGCAGCCAGGGTCCGGGCGGATGGGGGAACACTGAAGCTTTCTTT	CASSQGPGGWGNTEAFF
TRBD1	TRBV19	TRBJ1-1	-	TGTGCCAGTAGTATCTCGGGACAGGGGGTTATTGAAGCTTTCTTT	CASSISGQGVIEAFF
-	TRBV9	TRBJ1-1	-	TGTGCCAGCAGCAGAGCGGACCTCACTGAAGCTTTCTTT	CASSRADLTEAFF
-	TRBV5-1	TRBJ2-2	-	TGCGCCAGCAGCTTGACAGGGACCAACACCGGGGAGCTGTTTTTT	CASSLTGTNTGELFF
TRBD2	TRBV18	TRBJ2-2	-	TGTGCCAGCTCACCAGAAGGCGGGAGAGGCACCGGGGAGCTGTTTTTT	CASSPEGGRGTGELFF
-	TRBV19	TRBJ1-2	-	TGTGCCAGTAGTACGCTAACCGGGACTGGCAACTATGGCTACACCTTC	CASSTLTGTGNYGYTF
TRBD2	TRBV5-8	TRBJ2-3	-	TGTGCCAGCAGCTTGGGACTAGCGGGAGCCACAGATACGCAGTATTTT	CASSLGLAGATDTQYF
-	TRBV6-5	TRBJ1-1	-	TGTGCCAGCAGTTACTCCTGGAACACTGAAGCTTTCTTT	CASSYSWNTEAFF
TRBD1	TRBV30	TRBJ2-2	-	TGTGCCTACGATGACAGGGGGCTCGTCACCGGGGAGCTGTTTTTT	CAYDDRGLVTGELFF
TRBD1	TRBV4-3	TRBJ1-4	-	TGCGCCAGCAGCCAAGATGACAGGGGCGGTGAAAAACTGTTTTTT	CASSQDDRGGEKLFF
TRBD1	TRBV28	TRBJ1-1	-	TGTGCCAGCAGGGAGAACAGGGGGCGATCGGGTGAAGCTTTCTTT	CASRENRGRSGEAFF
TRBD1	TRBV4-2	TRBJ1-5	medium-sized	TGTGCCAGCAGCCAAGAAGGACAGGGGGCTCAGCCCCAGCATTTT	CASSQEGQGAQPQHF
-	TRBV6-5	TRBJ2-7	-	TGTGCCAGCAGCCCGGGACATACAAGGTACGAGCAGTACTTC	CASSPGHTRYEQYF
-	TRBV7-6	TRBJ1-1	-	TGTGCCAGCAGCTTACTCTATGGTAGCAGTGAAGCTTTCTTT	CASSLLYGSSEAFF
-	TRBV21-1	TRBJ2-7	-	TGTGCCAGCAGCAAGGGAGGGCTCCACGAGCAGTACTTC	CASSKGGLHEQYF
-	TRBV12-3/TRBV12-4	TRBJ2-2	once	TGTGCCAGCACCCCCGGGGTCGAGCTGTTTTTT	CASTPGVELFF
TRBD1	TRBV28	TRBJ1-2	-	TGTGCCAGCAGCTCCCAGACAGGGGGCGCAGACTATGGCTACACCTTC	CASSSQTGGADYGYTF
TRBD1	TRBV10-3	TRBJ1-5	-	TGTGCCATCAGTGAGGACAGGGCGGATCAGCCCCAGCATTTT	CAISEDRADQPQHF
TRBD2	TRBV5-1	TRBJ2-1	-	TGCGCCAGCAGTCCTCAGCGGGAGCCCCCCTACAATGAGCAGTTCTTC	CASSPQREPPYNEQFF
-	TRBV30	TRBJ1-2	-	TGTGCCTCATCTTTCGGGAACTATGGCTACACCTTC	CASSFGNYGYTF
-	TRBV30	TRBJ2-5	-	TGTGCCTGGAGTGGACAGCAAGAGACCCAGTACTTC	CAWSGQQETQYF
-	TRBV5-6	TRBJ2-4	-	TGTGCCAGCAGCTTGGCGACAGGCCCGGAACCAAACATTCAGTACTTC	CASSLATGPEPNIQYF